This T cell receptor (delta chain) comes out of a study of human gamma delta and Vdelta1 T cells. This CDR3 has 19 residues. Per germline, CDR1 TSWWSYY and CDR2 QGS. The ends were cut back, 5 bases at V and 0 bases at J, with 25 bases in the middle. Broader study findings: Delta One T cells were reportedly polyclonal and broadly cytotoxic against acute myeloid leukemia.

Comment on this clone: The antigen is unknown.

TCRdb applied CATT to the PCR reads for clone calling. The sample consists of over 10,000 delta-chain clones, 40% to 60% of them appearing once. The clonotype originates from a human donor in good health. The genes are TRDV1 and TRDJ1, with D possibly matching TRDD2 (6 bases). Sequencing used Vdelta1 gamma-delta T cells from blood grown in culture (DOT cells). The CDR3 loop is CALGCIFFPNSLHTDKLIF. CDR3 bases: TGTGCTCTTGGGTGTATCTTCTTTCCTAATTCTCTACACACCGATAAACTCATCTTT.